The sequence of this T cell receptor (beta chain) was determined in a study of CD8 T cells in Susac syndrome. Findings and limits, study-wide: The study acknowledged a relatively small number of individuals in its TCR sequencing and HLA analysis.

Of note for this clonotype: Its target is unknown.

CDR1 is SGHRS, CDR2 YFSETQ, per germline. This CDR3 has 12 residues. V gave up 3 bases and J gave up 14 bases; unmatched junction bases: 9. RNA, at about 0.45 to 1 ug, was reverse transcribed with random hexamers. An immunoSEQ multiplex PCR amplified TCR beta CDR3 over 54 Vbeta and 13 Jbeta. Each CDR3 protein is one row after TCRdb ran MiXCR on the immunoSEQ multiplex PCR reads. The sample carries fewer than 250,000 distinct CDR3 sequences, about 93% recorded once. TCR beta sequences were obtained from blood CD8+ and CD4+ T cells. Sequenced material: CD4+ T cells from PBMCs. The receptor comes from a human donor in good health. The V gene is TRBV5-1, the J gene TRBJ1-2, with 8 bases that match TRBD1. CDR3 region: CASSSTRTGSTF. CDR3 DNA: TGCGCCAGCAGCTCTACCAGGACAGGGTCGACCTTC.